Included here is one TCR beta chain sequence, with context. This sample is part of a study of Graves' ophthalmopathy and Graves' hyperthyroidism. The authors amplified TCR beta CDR3 regions, and they did so from RNA transcripts for repertoire sequencing. HTBI primers primed a first-round RT-PCR, and a second-round multiplex PCR followed. MiXCR, applied by TCRdb to the multiplex PCR reads, yields one record per CDR3 protein. The sample contains around 51,000 distinct CDR3 sequences, 50% of which appear only once. In germline, CDR1 is SGHVS, CDR2 FNYEAQ. The ends were cut back, 3 bases at V and 1 base at J, with 10 bases in the middle. The CDR3 contains 14 residues.

The TCR sequence derives from an adult man with Graves' ophthalmopathy. What was sequenced was peripheral blood. This chain links TRBV7-6 with TRBJ2-7; D is uncertain. The CDR3: CASSLKGNSYEQYF. As DNA, the CDR3 is TGTGCCAGCAGCTTGAAGGGAAATTCCTACGAGCAGTACTTC.